The subject of this entry is one T cell receptor beta chain. The antigen remains undetermined. Donor samples were obtained from healthy Caucasian individuals from Russia, aged about 6 to 95. Isolated per sample were at least 6 million PBMCs. Each sample yielded at least 6 micrograms of PBMC total RNA. The entry originates in a study of blood T cells in healthy people across ages. The study's findings and limits: Estimated diversity across one million T cells was deemed an underestimate.

Germline V lookup: CDR1 SGHAT, CDR2 FQNNGV. Trimming stripped 4 bases from V and 2 bases from J, with 13 bases between. The length of the CDR3 is 15 residues. PCR was performed a second time for about 6 to 11 cycles using a sample-barcoded 5' primer and a J-beta primer mix. MiXCR was run by TCRdb on the 5' RACE reads, yielding one entry per CDR3 protein. Among 850,000 to 1,100,000 distinct CDR3 sequences listed, approximately 38% were seen once. V gene TRBV11-2 combines with J gene TRBJ2-3; D ambiguous. The clonotype comes from a man younger than 35 in good health. Sequencing used blood. The CDR3 DNA reads as TGTGCCAGCAGCTCGACGACTTCCAACACAGATACGCAGTATTTT. Translation: CASSSTTSNTDTQYF.